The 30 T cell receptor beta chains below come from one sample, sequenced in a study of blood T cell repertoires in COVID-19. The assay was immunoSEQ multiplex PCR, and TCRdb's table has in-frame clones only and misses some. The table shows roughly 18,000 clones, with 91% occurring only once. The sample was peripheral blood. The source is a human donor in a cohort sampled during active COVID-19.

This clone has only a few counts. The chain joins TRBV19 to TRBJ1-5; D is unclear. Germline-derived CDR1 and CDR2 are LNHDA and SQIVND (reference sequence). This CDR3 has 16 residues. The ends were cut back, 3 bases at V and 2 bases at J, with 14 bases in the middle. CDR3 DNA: TGTGCCAGTAGTATCTGGGGTGGAGGAGGCAATCAGCCCCAGCATTTT. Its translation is CASSIWGGGGNQPQHF.

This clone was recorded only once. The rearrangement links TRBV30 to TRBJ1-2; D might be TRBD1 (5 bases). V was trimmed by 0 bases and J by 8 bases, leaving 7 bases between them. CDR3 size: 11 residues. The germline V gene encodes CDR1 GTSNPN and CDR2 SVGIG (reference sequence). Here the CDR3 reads CAWSVGVGYTF. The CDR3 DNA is TGTGCCTGGAGTGTAGGGGTCGGCTACACCTTC.

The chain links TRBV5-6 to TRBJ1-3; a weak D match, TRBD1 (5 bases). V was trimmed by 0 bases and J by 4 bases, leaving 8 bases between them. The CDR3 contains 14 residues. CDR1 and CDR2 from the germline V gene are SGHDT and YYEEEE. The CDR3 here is CASSLAGVGNTIYF. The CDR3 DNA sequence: TGTGCCAGCAGCTTGGCGGGGGTCGGAAACACCATATATTTT. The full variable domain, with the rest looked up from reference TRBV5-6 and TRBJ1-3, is DAGVTQSPTHLIKTRGQQVTLRCSPKSGHDTVSWYQQALGQGPQFIFQYYEEEERQRGNFPDRFSGHQFPNYSSELNVNALLLGDSALYLCASSLAGVGNTIYFGEGSWLTVV.

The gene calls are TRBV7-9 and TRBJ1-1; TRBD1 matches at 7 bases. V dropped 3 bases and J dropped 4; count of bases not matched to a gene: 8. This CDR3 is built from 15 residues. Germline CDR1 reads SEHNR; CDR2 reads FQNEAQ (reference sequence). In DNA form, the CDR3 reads TGTGCCAGCAGCTTGACAGGGATCGACGGCACTGAAGCTTTCTTT. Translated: CASSLTGIDGTEAFF.

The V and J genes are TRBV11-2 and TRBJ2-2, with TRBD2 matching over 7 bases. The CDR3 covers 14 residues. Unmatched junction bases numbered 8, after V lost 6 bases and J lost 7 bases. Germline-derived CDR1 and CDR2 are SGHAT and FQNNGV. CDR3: CASSFEGRVGELFF. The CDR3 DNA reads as TGTGCCAGCAGTTTTGAGGGGAGGGTCGGGGAGCTGTTTTTT.

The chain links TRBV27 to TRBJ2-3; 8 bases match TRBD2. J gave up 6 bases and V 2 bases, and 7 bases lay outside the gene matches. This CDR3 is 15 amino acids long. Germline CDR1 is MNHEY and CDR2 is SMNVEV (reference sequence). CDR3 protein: CASSLASGRWDTQYF. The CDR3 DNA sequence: TGTGCCAGCAGTTTAGCCAGCGGGAGATGGGATACGCAGTATTTT.

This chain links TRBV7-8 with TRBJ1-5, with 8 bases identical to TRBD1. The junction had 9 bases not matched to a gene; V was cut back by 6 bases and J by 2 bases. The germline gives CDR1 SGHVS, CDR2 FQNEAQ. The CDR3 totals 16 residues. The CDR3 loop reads CASRLGTGPRNQPQHF. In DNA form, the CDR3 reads TGTGCCAGCAGGCTGGGGACAGGCCCCCGCAATCAGCCCCAGCATTTT.

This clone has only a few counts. Here the CDR3 DNA reads TGTGCCAGCAGCCCCCACAGGGGGCTGGGGACTGAAGCTTTCTTT. Its protein product is CASSPHRGLGTEAFF. This sequence joins TRBV7-9 and TRBJ1-1; 9 bases align to TRBD1. The germline V gene has CDR1 SEHNR and CDR2 FQNEAQ (reference sequence). After removal of 5 bases from V and 5 bases from J, the junction contained 9 bases not matched to a gene. The CDR3 length is 15 residues.

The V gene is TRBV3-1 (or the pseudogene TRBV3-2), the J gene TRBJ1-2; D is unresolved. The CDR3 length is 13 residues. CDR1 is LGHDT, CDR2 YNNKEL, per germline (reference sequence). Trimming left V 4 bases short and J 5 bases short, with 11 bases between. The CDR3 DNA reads TGTGCCAGCAGCCGCGACCGCAGGTATGGCTACACCTTC. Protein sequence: CASSRDRRYGYTF.

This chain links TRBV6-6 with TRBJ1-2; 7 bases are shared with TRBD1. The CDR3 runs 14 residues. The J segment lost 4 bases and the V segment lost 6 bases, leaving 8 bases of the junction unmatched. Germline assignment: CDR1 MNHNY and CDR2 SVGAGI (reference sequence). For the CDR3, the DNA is TGTGCCAGCAGGAAAACAGGGGAAGTCTATGGCTACACCTTC. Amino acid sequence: CASRKTGEVYGYTF.

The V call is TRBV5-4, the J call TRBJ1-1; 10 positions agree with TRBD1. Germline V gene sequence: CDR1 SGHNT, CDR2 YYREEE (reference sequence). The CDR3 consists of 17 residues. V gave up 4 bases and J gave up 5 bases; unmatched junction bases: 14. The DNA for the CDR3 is TGTGCCAGCAGCCCGGGCCGGGACAGGGGCCGCGGGACTGAAGCTTTCTTT. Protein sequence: CASSPGRDRGRGTEAFF.

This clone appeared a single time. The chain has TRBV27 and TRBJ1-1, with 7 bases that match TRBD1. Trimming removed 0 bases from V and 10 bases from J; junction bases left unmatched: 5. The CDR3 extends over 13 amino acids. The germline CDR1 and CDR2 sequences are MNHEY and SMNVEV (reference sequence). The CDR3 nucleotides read TGTGCCAGCAGTTTATCGGGGACAGCAAGAGCTTTCTTT. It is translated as CASSLSGTARAFF.

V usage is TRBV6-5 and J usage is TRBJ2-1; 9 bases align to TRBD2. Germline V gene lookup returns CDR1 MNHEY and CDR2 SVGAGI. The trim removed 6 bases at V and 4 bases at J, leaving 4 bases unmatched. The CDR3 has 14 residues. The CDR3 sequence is CASRGTSSYNEQFF. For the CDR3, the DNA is TGTGCCAGCAGGGGGACTAGCAGTTACAATGAGCAGTTCTTC.

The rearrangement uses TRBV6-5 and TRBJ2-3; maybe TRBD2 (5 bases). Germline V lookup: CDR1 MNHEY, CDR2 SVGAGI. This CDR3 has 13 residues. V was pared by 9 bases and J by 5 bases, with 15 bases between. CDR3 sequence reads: CASSKLVEDTQYF. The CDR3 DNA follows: TGTGCCAGTTCAAAACTAGTAGAAGATACGCAGTATTTT.

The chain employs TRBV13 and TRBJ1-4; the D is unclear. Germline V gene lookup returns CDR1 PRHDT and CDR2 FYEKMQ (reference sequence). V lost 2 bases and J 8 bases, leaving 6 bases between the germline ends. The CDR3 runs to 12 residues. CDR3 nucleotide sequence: TGTGCCAGCAGCTTACGCAGGGAAAAACTGTTTTTT. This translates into CASSLRREKLFF.

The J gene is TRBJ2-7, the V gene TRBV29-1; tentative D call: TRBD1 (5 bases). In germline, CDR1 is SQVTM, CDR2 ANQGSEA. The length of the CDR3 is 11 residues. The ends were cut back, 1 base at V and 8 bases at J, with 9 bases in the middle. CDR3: CSVEVAGKQYF. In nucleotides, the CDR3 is TGCAGCGTTGAAGTTGCAGGGAAGCAGTACTTC.

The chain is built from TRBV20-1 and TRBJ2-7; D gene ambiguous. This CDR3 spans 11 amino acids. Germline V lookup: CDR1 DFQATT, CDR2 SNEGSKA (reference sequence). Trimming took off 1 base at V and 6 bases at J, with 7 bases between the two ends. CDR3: CSARGAPEQYF. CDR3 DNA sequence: TGCAGTGCTAGAGGCGCTCCCGAGCAGTACTTC.

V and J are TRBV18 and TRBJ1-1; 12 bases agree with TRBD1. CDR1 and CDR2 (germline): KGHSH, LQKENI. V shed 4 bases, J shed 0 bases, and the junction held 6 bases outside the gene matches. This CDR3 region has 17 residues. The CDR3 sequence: CASSQGQGAGMNTEAFF. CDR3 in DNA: TGTGCCAGCTCACAGGGACAGGGGGCCGGGATGAACACTGAAGCTTTCTTT.

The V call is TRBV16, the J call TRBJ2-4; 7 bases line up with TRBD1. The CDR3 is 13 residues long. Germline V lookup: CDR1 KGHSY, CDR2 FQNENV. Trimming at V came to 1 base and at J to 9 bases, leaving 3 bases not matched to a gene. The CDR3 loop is CASSQLGDSIQYF. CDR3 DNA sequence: TGTGCCAGCAGCCAATTGGGGGACAGCATTCAGTACTTC.

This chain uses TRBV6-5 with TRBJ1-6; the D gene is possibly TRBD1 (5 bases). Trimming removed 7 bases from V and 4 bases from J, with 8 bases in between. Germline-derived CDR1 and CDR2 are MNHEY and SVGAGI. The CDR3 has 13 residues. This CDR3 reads CASTGSYNSPLHF. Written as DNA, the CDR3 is TGTGCCAGCACAGGGTCTTATAATTCACCCCTCCACTTT.

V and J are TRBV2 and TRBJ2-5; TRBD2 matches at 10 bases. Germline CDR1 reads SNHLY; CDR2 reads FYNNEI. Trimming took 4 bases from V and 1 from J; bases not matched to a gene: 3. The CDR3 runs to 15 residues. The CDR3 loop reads CASSGGLAFQETQYF. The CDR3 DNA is TGTGCCAGCAGTGGGGGACTAGCGTTCCAAGAGACCCAGTACTTC.

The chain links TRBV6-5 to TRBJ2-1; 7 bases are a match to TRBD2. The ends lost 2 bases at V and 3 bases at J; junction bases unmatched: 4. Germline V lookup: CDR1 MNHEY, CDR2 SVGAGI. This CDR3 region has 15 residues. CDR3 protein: CASSYRREIYNEQFF. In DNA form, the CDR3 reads TGTGCCAGCAGTTACAGGCGGGAGATCTACAATGAGCAGTTCTTC.

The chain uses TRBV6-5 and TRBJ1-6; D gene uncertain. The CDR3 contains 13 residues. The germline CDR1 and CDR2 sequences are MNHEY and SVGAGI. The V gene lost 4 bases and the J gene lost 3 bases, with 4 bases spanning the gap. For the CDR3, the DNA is TGTGCCAGCAGTTCTCTCTATAATTCACCCCTCCACTTT. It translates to CASSSLYNSPLHF.

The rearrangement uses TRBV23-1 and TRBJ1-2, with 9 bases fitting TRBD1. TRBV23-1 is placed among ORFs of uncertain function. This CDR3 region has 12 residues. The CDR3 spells CGGTRQGDGYTF. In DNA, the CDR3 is TGCGGAGGTACCCGACAGGGGGATGGCTACACCTTC.

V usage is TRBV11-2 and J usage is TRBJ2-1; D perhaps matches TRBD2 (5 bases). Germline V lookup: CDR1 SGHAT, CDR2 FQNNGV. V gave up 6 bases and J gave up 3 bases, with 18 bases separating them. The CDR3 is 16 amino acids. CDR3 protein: CASRTLRGRIYNEQFF. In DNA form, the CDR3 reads TGTGCCAGCAGAACCCTTAGAGGGCGGATCTACAATGAGCAGTTCTTC. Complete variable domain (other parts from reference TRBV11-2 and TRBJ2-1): EAGVAQSPRYKIIEKRQSVAFWCNPISGHATLYWYQQILGQGPKLLIQFQNNGVVDDSQLPKDRFSAERLKGVDSTLKIQPAKLEDSAVYLCASRTLRGRIYNEQFFGPGTRLTVL.

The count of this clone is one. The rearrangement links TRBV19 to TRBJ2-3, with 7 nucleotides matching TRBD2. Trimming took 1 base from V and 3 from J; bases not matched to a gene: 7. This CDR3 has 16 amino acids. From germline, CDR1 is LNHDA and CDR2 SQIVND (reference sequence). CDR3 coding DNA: TGTGCCAGTAGTATAGCCGGAGCGGGATTGACAGATACGCAGTATTTT. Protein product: CASSIAGAGLTDTQYF.

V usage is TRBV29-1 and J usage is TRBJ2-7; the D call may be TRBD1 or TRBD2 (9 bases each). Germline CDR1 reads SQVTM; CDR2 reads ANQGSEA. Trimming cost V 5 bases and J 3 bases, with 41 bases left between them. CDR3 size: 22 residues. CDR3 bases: TGCAGCGTTAAAAGGGACAGGGCCCTGTACCAGGCTAGCGGGACCGGTGGCTACGAGCAGTACTTC. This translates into CSVKRDRALYQASGTGGYEQYF.

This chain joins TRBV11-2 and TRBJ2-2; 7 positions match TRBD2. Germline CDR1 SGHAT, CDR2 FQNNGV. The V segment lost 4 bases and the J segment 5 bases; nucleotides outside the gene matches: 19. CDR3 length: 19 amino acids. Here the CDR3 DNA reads TGTGCCAGCAGCTCCTTATTTGGGATGGCGGGAGTTGGAACCGGGGAGCTGTTTTTT. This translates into CASSSLFGMAGVGTGELFF.

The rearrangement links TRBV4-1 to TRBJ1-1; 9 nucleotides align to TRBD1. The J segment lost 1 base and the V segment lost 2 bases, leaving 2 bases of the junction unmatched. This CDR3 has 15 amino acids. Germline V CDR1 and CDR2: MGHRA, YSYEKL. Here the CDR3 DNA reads TGCGCCAGCAGCCAACCGGGACAGGGGAACACTGAAGCTTTCTTT. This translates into CASSQPGQGNTEAFF.

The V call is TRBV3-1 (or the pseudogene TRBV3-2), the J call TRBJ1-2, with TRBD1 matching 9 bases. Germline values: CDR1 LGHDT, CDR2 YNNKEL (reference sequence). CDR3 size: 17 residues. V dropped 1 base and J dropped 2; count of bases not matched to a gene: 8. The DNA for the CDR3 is TGTGCCAGCAGCCAAGTCCCGGGACAGGGTTTGAACTATGGCTACACCTTC. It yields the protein CASSQVPGQGLNYGYTF.